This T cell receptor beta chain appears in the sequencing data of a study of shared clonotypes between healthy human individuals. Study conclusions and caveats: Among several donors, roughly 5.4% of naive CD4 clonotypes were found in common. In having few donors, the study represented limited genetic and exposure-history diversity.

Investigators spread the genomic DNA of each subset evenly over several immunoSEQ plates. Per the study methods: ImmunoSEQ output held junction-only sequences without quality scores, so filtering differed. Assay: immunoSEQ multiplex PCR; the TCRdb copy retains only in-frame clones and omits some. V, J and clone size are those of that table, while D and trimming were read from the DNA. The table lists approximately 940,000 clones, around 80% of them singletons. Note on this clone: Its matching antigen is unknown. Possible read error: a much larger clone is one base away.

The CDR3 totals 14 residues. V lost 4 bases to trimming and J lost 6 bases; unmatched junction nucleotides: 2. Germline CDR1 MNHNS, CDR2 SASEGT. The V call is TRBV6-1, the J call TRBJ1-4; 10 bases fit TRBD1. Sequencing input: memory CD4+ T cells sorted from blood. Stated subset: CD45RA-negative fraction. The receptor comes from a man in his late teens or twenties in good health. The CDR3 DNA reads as TGTGCCAGCAGTGGACAGGGGGCCTATGAAAAACTGTTTTTT. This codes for CASSGQGAYEKLFF.